This TCR beta chain derives from a study of CD8 T cells in ankylosing spondylitis. V was pared by 4 bases and J by 1 base, with 15 bases between. The germline CDR1 and CDR2 sequences are MNHNY and SVGAGI (reference sequence). The CDR3 is 16 amino acids. TCRdb called the 5' RACE reads again in MiXCR, with one record for every CDR3 protein. This sample has more than 150,000 distinct CDR3 sequences; approximately 18% occur once, and the top ten carry around 4.5%. At least ten counts were recorded for this clonotype. Its antigen is as yet unknown. The study, taken as a whole, reports: Disease-associated clones were CD8+ and fairly uncommon in peripheral blood. A TCR beta motif of eight or nine highly homologous variants seemed to mark ankylosing spondylitis blood.

The TCR sequence derives from a male donor aged 5 to 29 with ankylosing spondylitis or in good health (not recorded which). This sequence joins TRBV6-6 and TRBJ2-3; D not certain. The sequencing sample was made of blood, either unsorted or a sorted T cell fraction (not recorded which). The CDR3 reads CASSFPDGPGTDTQYF. DNA for the CDR3: TGTGCCAGCAGTTTCCCGGACGGCCCGGGCACAGATACGCAGTATTTT.